This T cell receptor beta chain stems from a study of blood T cell repertoires in COVID-19. CDR1 and CDR2 (germline): SGHAT, FQNNGV. There are 14 residues in the CDR3. Trimming took 1 base from V and 4 from J, leaving 10 bases between them. This table comes from immunoSEQ multiplex PCR, and its TCRdb copy is limited to in-frame clones, with some not included. Altogether tens of thousands of clones are present, around nine tenths being singletons, with the ten largest covering around 14%. This clone has more than one count but fewer than ten. This sequence was found in a man in his 70s with active or convalescent COVID-19. The chain joins TRBV11-2 to TRBJ1-2; D is unclear. The sample comprised peripheral blood. CDR3 sequence: CASSLGRSLYGYTF. The CDR3 coding sequence is TGTGCCAGCAGCTTAGGGCGGAGCCTCTATGGCTACACCTTC. The whole variable domain, remainder taken from reference TRBV11-2 and TRBJ1-2, is EAGVAQSPRYKIIEKRQSVAFWCNPISGHATLYWYQQILGQGPKLLIQFQNNGVVDDSQLPKDRFSAERLKGVDSTLKIQPAKLEDSAVYLCASSLGRSLYGYTFGSGTRLTVV.